The 14 T cell receptor beta chains listed next were all sequenced from one sample in a study of blood T cells in healthy people across ages (dated by TCRdb to the mid-2010s). The library was made by 5' RACE. TCRdb shows the sequencer as Illumina HiSeq 2500. A second about 7 to 11 cycle PCR used a sample-barcoded 5' primer and a J-beta primer mix. TCRdb trimmed public reads at Q25 via fastp, called clones via MiXCR and kept in-frame beta chains. Each CDR3 protein gets just one entry, which takes the most common genes and DNA from the rows behind it. The sample data list hundreds of thousands of distinct CDR3 sequences, and about 32% of these were observed just once. Roughly 14% of the sample belongs to the ten largest clones. What was sequenced was blood. The receptors derive from a woman of 80 years or more in good health. Donor details come from another sample of the same person, matched by shared clones.

At least ten counts were recorded for this clonotype. This chain links TRBV9 with TRBJ2-1; 7 bases are a match to TRBD2. CDR1 and CDR2 (germline): SGDLS, YYNGEE. V lost 4 bases to trimming and J lost 5 bases; unmatched junction nucleotides: 9. This CDR3 contains 15 residues. CDR3 residues: CASSSGTTQNNEQFF. CDR3 nucleotides: TGTGCCAGCAGCTCCGGGACTACGCAGAACAATGAGCAGTTCTTC.

This clonotype has only a few counts. The V and J genes are TRBV6-5 and TRBJ1-4, with TRBD1 matching over 9 bases. The CDR3 has 15 residues. After removal of 5 bases from V and 7 bases from J, the junction contained 8 bases not matched to a gene. CDR1 and CDR2 (germline): MNHEY, SVGAGI. This CDR3 reads CASSPGQGRGEKLFF. The DNA for the CDR3 is TGTGCCAGCAGTCCGGGACAGGGTCGGGGTGAAAAACTGTTTTTT.

This clonotype showed up many times. The chain recombines TRBV12-3 or TRBV12-4 with TRBJ2-5, with D tentatively TRBD2 (5 bases). V gave up 6 bases and J gave up 4 bases, with 12 bases separating them. The CDR3 is 13 residues long. CDR3 residues: CASSLLEVETQYF. The CDR3 bases are TGTGCCAGCAGCCTCCTGGAGGTAGAGACCCAGTACTTC.

This clonotype was seen ten or more times. The V call is TRBV7-2, the J call TRBJ1-2; no firm D call. The CDR3 is made up of 13 amino acids. V dropped 5 bases and J dropped 5 bases, with 12 bases sitting between them. Germline V gene lookup returns CDR1 SGHTA and CDR2 FQGNSA. The DNA of the CDR3 is TGTGCCAGCAGCGAAGCGCTAGTTTATGGCTACACCTTC. It yields the protein CASSEALVYGYTF.

This clonotype was counted many times. V gene TRBV20-1 combines with J gene TRBJ1-5; D remains unclear. CDR3 size: 17 residues. The V gene lost 0 bases and the J gene lost 0 bases, with 15 bases spanning the gap. Looked up from germline, CDR1 is DFQATT and CDR2 is SNEGSKA (reference sequence). CDR3 coding DNA: TGCAGTGCTAGAGATTGGAAGTTGGGTTCTAGCAATCAGCCCCAGCATTTT. Protein sequence: CSARDWKLGSSNQPQHF.

The table lists this clonotype with a few counts. The chain joins TRBV29-1 to TRBJ1-5, with D unclear. The CDR3 runs to 12 residues. Germline V gives CDR1 SQVTM, CDR2 ANQGSEA. With 2 bases removed from V and 9 bases from J, the gap between germline ends came to 11 bases. This CDR3 reads CSVEQATGPQHF. For the CDR3, the DNA is TGCAGCGTTGAACAGGCAACGGGGCCCCAGCATTTT. Full variable domain (outside the CDR3, taken from reference TRBV29-1 and TRBJ1-5): SAVISQKPSRDICQRGTSLTIQCQVDSQVTMMFWYRQQPGQSLTLIATANQGSEATYESGFVIDKFPISRPNLTFSTLTVSNMSPEDSSIYLCSVEQATGPQHFGDGTRLSIL.

This clonotype was picked up a small number of times. V is TRBV20-1 and J is TRBJ2-1; D is ambiguous. V was shortened by 6 bases and J by 5 bases, with 8 bases between the two germline ends. Germline V lookup: CDR1 DFQATT, CDR2 SNEGSKA (reference sequence). CDR3 length: 11 residues. The CDR3 protein is CSARTHNEQFF. Written as DNA, the CDR3 is TGCAGTGCCCGGACCCACAATGAGCAGTTCTTC.

The table lists this clonotype with many counts. The rearrangement uses TRBV2 and TRBJ2-1; D not certain. Trimming cost V 2 bases and J 0 bases, with 8 bases left between them. This CDR3 contains 15 residues. CDR1 SNHLY and CDR2 FYNNEI come from the germline V gene. This CDR3 reads CASSEITGSYNEQFF. For the CDR3, the DNA is TGTGCCAGCAGTGAAATTACGGGCTCCTACAATGAGCAGTTCTTC. The whole variable domain, remainder taken from reference TRBV2 and TRBJ2-1, is EPEVTQTPSHQVTQMGQEVILRCVPISNHLYFYWYRQILGQKVEFLVSFYNNEISEKSEIFDDQFSVERPDGSNFTLKIRSTKLEDSAMYFCASSEITGSYNEQFFGPGTRLTVL.

The table lists this clonotype with many counts. The gene calls are TRBV7-2 and TRBJ2-5, with a possible D match to TRBD1 (5 bases). There are 14 residues in the CDR3. V shed 0 bases and J shed 3 bases, with 8 bases lying between them. Germline loops: CDR1 SGHTA, CDR2 FQGNSA. In DNA, the CDR3 is TGTGCCAGCAGCTTAGCGGTAGGGGAAGAGACCCAGTACTTC. It yields the protein CASSLAVGEETQYF.

This clonotype showed up many times. The gene calls are TRBV27 and TRBJ2-6; no definite D call. Trimming left V 5 bases short and J 4 bases short, with 15 bases between. Germline lookup yields CDR1 MNHEY and CDR2 SMNVEV (reference sequence). The CDR3 has 16 amino acids. DNA of the CDR3: TGTGCCAGCAGTCCTGCCAGCAACTCCGGGGCCAACGTCCTGACTTTC. Protein product: CASSPASNSGANVLTF.

This sequence joins TRBV20-1 and TRBJ2-5; 7 nucleotides agree with TRBD1. The trim removed 6 bases at V and 4 bases at J, leaving 11 bases unmatched. The CDR3 has 14 amino acids. Germline V gives CDR1 DFQATT, CDR2 SNEGSKA (reference sequence). CDR3 residues: CSASLTGRAETQYF. The DNA for the CDR3 is TGCAGTGCGTCTCTGACAGGGCGAGCAGAGACCCAGTACTTC.

This clonotype was seen repeatedly, ten times or more. This rearrangement joins TRBV5-1 to TRBJ2-1; D is unresolved. CDR1 SGHRS and CDR2 YFSETQ come from the germline V gene. The CDR3 runs to 16 residues. V was pared by 0 bases and J by 0 bases, with 10 bases between. The CDR3 protein is CASSLVGRSSYNEQFF. CDR3 sequence (DNA): TGCGCCAGCAGCTTGGTCGGACGGAGCTCCTACAATGAGCAGTTCTTC.

The chain links TRBV7-9 to TRBJ1-6; D gene uncertain. The CDR3 is made up of 13 amino acids. Germline assignment: CDR1 SEHNR and CDR2 FQNEAQ (reference sequence). V gave up 5 bases and J gave up 8 bases, with 10 bases separating them. For the CDR3, the DNA is TGTGCCAGCAGCGGGTTCGGCTATTCACCCCTCCACTTT. Protein sequence: CASSGFGYSPLHF.

This clonotype was counted a few times. The chain recombines TRBV6-5 with TRBJ2-5, with 10 nucleotides matching TRBD2. The CDR3 sequence is 14 residues long. The germline V gene encodes CDR1 MNHEY and CDR2 SVGAGI. After removal of 7 bases from V and 13 bases from J, the junction contained 15 bases not matched to a gene. The DNA for the CDR3 is TGTGCCAGCACCTCCCCAGCTAGCGGGGGCCGCACGTACTTC. Translating gives CASTSPASGGRTYF.